The 12 T cell receptor beta chains presented below share a single source sample, sequenced in a study of blood T cell repertoires in COVID-19. Produced via immunoSEQ multiplex PCR; TCRdb's table is partial and in-frame only. The sample lists about 170,000 clones, roughly 79% seen once, with 22% in the top ten. Sequenced material: peripheral blood. Receptor source: an elderly woman with acute or convalescent COVID-19.

The rearrangement links TRBV5-1 to TRBJ2-7; 9 bases fit TRBD1. Germline CDR1 reads SGHRS; CDR2 reads YFSETQ. V shed 1 base, J shed 2 bases, and the junction held 4 bases outside the gene matches. CDR3 size: 15 residues. The CDR3 DNA reads as TGCGCCAGCAGCTTGCTTGGGACAGGGACCTACGAGCAGTACTTC. Protein product: CASSLLGTGTYEQYF.

Only one count was recorded for this clone. The chain recombines TRBV10-3 with TRBJ1-1, with D possibly matching TRBD1 (5 bases). Trimming removed 0 bases at V and 8 bases at J, with 16 bases between. This CDR3 contains 15 residues. The germline V gene encodes CDR1 ENHRY and CDR2 SYGVKD. CDR3 region: CAISESWGLAGEAFF. As DNA, the CDR3 is TGTGCCATCAGTGAGTCCTGGGGACTGGCTGGGGAAGCTTTCTTT.

V and J are TRBV29-1 and TRBJ2-7; 8 positions agree with TRBD1. Trimming at V came to 5 bases and at J to 5 bases, leaving 8 bases not matched to a gene. CDR1 and CDR2 (germline): SQVTM, ANQGSEA. The CDR3 is 13 residues long. The CDR3 loop is CSVRQGIINEQYF. The DNA of the CDR3 is TGCAGCGTTAGACAGGGGATTATCAACGAGCAGTACTTC.

The chain joins TRBV7-9 to TRBJ1-5, with 11 bases identical to TRBD1. Germline V gives CDR1 SEHNR, CDR2 FQNEAQ (reference sequence). The CDR3 runs to 14 residues. V gave up 5 bases and J gave up 6 bases; unmatched junction bases: 3. This CDR3 is CASSPGQGVQPQHF. The CDR3 DNA is TGTGCCAGCAGCCCGGGACAGGGGGTTCAGCCCCAGCATTTT.

V is TRBV2 and J is TRBJ1-1; D is unclear. V lost 2 bases and J lost 3, with 7 bases in between. Per germline, CDR1 SNHLY and CDR2 FYNNEI. The length of the CDR3 is 13 residues. The CDR3, as DNA: TGTGCCAGCAGTGAAATGCAGGACACTGAAGCTTTCTTT. Its protein product is CASSEMQDTEAFF.

J is TRBJ1-3 and V is TRBV6-6; TRBD1 might be the D (6 bases). Germline V gene data show CDR1 as MNHNY and CDR2 as SVGAGI (reference sequence). With 6 bases removed from V and 0 bases from J, the gap between germline ends came to 9 bases. The CDR3 covers 14 residues. For the CDR3, the DNA is TGTGCCAGCAGGTCGACAGGCTCTGGAAACACCATATATTTT. It codes for CASRSTGSGNTIYF.

The chain is built from TRBV19 and TRBJ2-2, with 7 bases lining up with TRBD2. This CDR3 spans 15 amino acids. Germline CDR1 reads LNHDA; CDR2 reads SQIVND (reference sequence). The V segment lost 3 bases and the J segment 0 bases; nucleotides outside the gene matches: 1. The CDR3 DNA is TGTGCCAGTAGTATCCTAGCGGCGAACACCGGGGAGCTGTTTTTT. Its translation: CASSILAANTGELFF.

The chain recombines TRBV2 with TRBJ2-7; 11 nucleotides line up with TRBD1. The V gene end was trimmed by 6 bases and the J gene end by 9 bases; junction bases not matched to a gene: 10. CDR1 SNHLY and CDR2 FYNNEI come from the germline V gene. This CDR3 contains 14 residues. CDR3 sequence: CASRRDRGLFGQYF. CDR3 in DNA: TGTGCCAGCAGGAGGGACAGGGGGTTGTTCGGGCAGTACTTC. The full variable domain, its missing parts supplied by reference TRBV2 and TRBJ2-7, is EPEVTQTPSHQVTQMGQEVILRCVPISNHLYFYWYRQILGQKVEFLVSFYNNEISEKSEIFDDQFSVERPDGSNFTLKIRSTKLEDSAMYFCASRRDRGLFGQYFGPGTRLTVT.

V and J are TRBV6-5 and TRBJ2-7, with D perhaps matching TRBD1 (6 bases). The CDR3 is 14 amino acids. Germline CDR1 and CDR2: MNHEY and SVGAGI. Trimming left V 6 bases short and J 0 bases short, with 12 bases between. The CDR3 protein is CASRGTRSSYEQYF. The CDR3 DNA reads as TGTGCCAGCAGAGGGACACGGAGCTCCTACGAGCAGTACTTC.

This rearrangement joins TRBV6-1 to TRBJ1-2; unclear D gene. The V gene's germline CDR1 is MNHNS and CDR2 SASEGT. This CDR3 has 15 amino acids. V was cut by 1 base and J by 3 bases, with 12 bases left in between. CDR3 residues: CASSEGILGDYGYTF. As DNA, the CDR3 is TGTGCCAGCAGTGAAGGCATTCTCGGGGACTATGGCTACACCTTC.

This chain joins TRBV7-8 and TRBJ1-5, with D possibly TRBD1 on 6 matching bases. With 3 bases removed from V and 4 bases from J, the gap between germline ends came to 10 bases. The CDR3 is 14 residues long. CDR1 SGHVS and CDR2 FQNEAQ come from the germline V gene. The CDR3 spells CASSLDSRNQPQHF. As DNA, the CDR3 is TGTGCCAGCAGCTTGGACAGCCGTAATCAGCCCCAGCATTTT.

The genes are TRBV27 and TRBJ2-7, with D perhaps matching TRBD2 (5 bases). Germline-derived CDR1 and CDR2 are MNHEY and SMNVEV (reference sequence). The V and J ends lost 8 bases and 6 bases respectively, with 20 bases between them. The CDR3 has 14 amino acids. In nucleotides, the CDR3 is TGTGCCAGCGGGAGCAGGAAACCTACGGCCGAGCAGTACTTC. It codes for CASGSRKPTAEQYF.